This T cell receptor beta chain was recorded in a study of blood T cell repertoires in COVID-19. Overall study: Samples taken during acute and convalescent COVID-19 were collected in the United States, Italy and Spain. PBMCs, B-cell-depleted T cells, or T cells provided the cDNA or gDNA that made up the material.

With V trimmed by 6 bases and J by 4 bases, 6 bases remained unmatched. This CDR3 spans 13 amino acids. Per the germline V gene, CDR1 is SGHTA and CDR2 is FQGNSA. One Seattle source followed patients from active infection through their disease course. Under the authors' procedure: Using reference gene primer amplification, nucleated cell counts were estimated. Sequencing was performed with immunoSEQ multiplex PCR; in TCRdb, only in-frame clones are kept and a portion is missing. D and trimming were read from the DNA, whereas the V and J calls and clone size are those reported in that table. The sample consists of approximately 300,000 clones, about nine tenths of them appearing once.

The V and J genes are TRBV7-2 and TRBJ2-7; 7 bases agree with TRBD1. This TCR was recovered from a woman in her 30s with COVID-19, enrolled during active disease. Source material: peripheral blood. CDR3 loop: CASRETGSYEQYF. Written as DNA, the CDR3 is TGTGCCAGCAGAGAGACAGGGTCTTACGAGCAGTACTTC.